These T cell receptor beta chains were read from a single sample in a study of metastatic and nonmetastatic thyroid tumors. Using MiXCR, TCRdb reanalyzed the PCR reads. The data show about 21,000 clones, about a quarter seen once. Sequences were obtained from tumor tissue. These receptors were collected from a female donor with papillary thyroid cancer or a benign thyroid nodule (not recorded which). Some clones in this sample may be carry-over from other donors' samples. Both conserved end residues are part of each CDR3. The D gene is left open where the match is weak. The size entry is marked missing in some rows and otherwise reads once, few, many or a size class.

V	size	J	D	CDR3	DNA
TRBV6-9	few	TRBJ1-1	NA	CASSYGGRMNTEAFF	TGTGCCAGCAGTTATGGAGGTCGCATGAACACTGAAGCTTTCTTT
TRBV6-5	NA	TRBJ2-7	TRBD2	CASITRGSKAGAGGEQYF	TGTGCCAGCATTACTCGGGGCTCAAAAGCGGGAGCAGGTGGAGAGCAGTACTTC
TRBV6-2/TRBV6-3	few	TRBJ2-7	NA	CASVYNYEHYF	TGTGCCAGTGTTTACAATTACGAGCATTACTTC
TRBV4-2	many	TRBJ1-1	NA	CASSQDNQPGTEAFF	TGTGCCAGCAGCCAAGATAATCAGCCAGGGACTGAAGCTTTCTTT
TRBV20-1	many	TRBJ2-7	NA	CSAKQGWEQYF	TGCAGTGCTAAACAGGGATGGGAGCAGTACTTC
TRBV20-1	NA	TRBJ2-7	NA	CSPQGGEQYF	TGCAGCCCCCAGGGGGGGGAGCAGTACTTC
TRBV4-2	NA	TRBJ2-2	NA	CASGSVKSYTGELFF	TGTGCCAGCGGATCAGTAAAGAGCTACACCGGGGAGCTGTTTTTT
TRBV27	NA	TRBJ2-3	TRBD2	CASFAGASDTQYF	TGTGCCAGCTTTGCGGGAGCTTCAGATACGCAGTATTTT
TRBV3-1	medium-sized	TRBJ2-7	TRBD1	CASGQGNEQYF	TGTGCCAGCGGACAGGGTAACGAGCAGTACTTC
TRBV5-1	NA	TRBJ2-1	NA	CASEKQGAYNEQFF	TGCGCCAGCGAGAAACAGGGAGCCTACAATGAGCAGTTCTTC
TRBV6-1	few	TRBJ2-7	TRBD2	CASSEEVAGSGEQYF	TGTGCCAGCAGTGAAGAGGTAGCGGGAAGCGGCGAGCAGTACTTC
TRBV3-1	many	TRBJ1-6	NA	CASSHKGVLNNSPLHF	TGTGCCAGCAGCCACAAAGGGGTTCTCAACAATTCACCCCTCCACTTT
TRBV20-1	NA	TRBJ2-4	NA	CSARGWALAKNIQYF	TGCAGTGCCAGAGGGTGGGCTTTAGCCAAAAATATTCAGTACTTC
TRBV28	many	TRBJ1-2	NA	CASTSGQRGYTF	TGTGCCAGCACCTCCGGGCAGAGGGGCTACACCTTC
TRBV28	few	TRBJ2-1	NA	CARSLRDNYNEQFF	TGTGCCAGAAGTCTGAGGGACAATTACAATGAGCAGTTCTTC
TRBV27	few	TRBJ2-2	NA	CASTQMAGQCAYTGELFF	TGTGCCAGCACCCAAATGGCCGGACAGTGTGCTTACACCGGGGAGCTGTTTTTT
TRBV20-1	NA	TRBJ2-1	NA	CSGAGTLVNEQFF	TGCAGTGGGGCGGGGACTCTTGTTAATGAGCAGTTCTTC
TRBV7-6	NA	TRBJ2-7	NA	CASTFCPFRNYEQYF	TGTGCCAGCACCTTTTGCCCCTTTCGTAACTACGAGCAGTACTTC
TRBV2	NA	TRBJ2-3	TRBD2	CASSGSLAGGPNTQYF	TGTGCCAGCAGTGGATCACTAGCGGGGGGGCCGAATACGCAGTATTTT
TRBV4-1	many	TRBJ1-1	NA	CASSLTTGEAFF	TGCGCCAGCAGCCTAACCACGGGTGAAGCTTTCTTT
TRBV28	few	TRBJ2-5	TRBD1	CASSDRGRSETQYF	TGTGCCAGCAGCGACAGGGGTCGTTCAGAGACCCAGTACTTC
TRBV20-1	many	TRBJ2-3	TRBD2	CSADSGTSGTSFTDTQYF	TGCAGTGCCGACTCCGGGACTAGCGGGACTTCTTTCACAGATACGCAGTATTTT
TRBV5-1	NA	TRBJ1-3	NA	CASSLSTGNGNTIYF	TGCGCCAGCAGCTTGAGTACAGGGAATGGAAACACCATATATTTT
TRBV19	many	TRBJ1-4	TRBD1	CASSTLAGTGYEKLFF	TGTGCCAGTAGTACTCTAGCCGGGACAGGGTACGAAAAACTGTTTTTT
TRBV20-1	NA	TRBJ2-5	NA	CSARDFSEGGRETQYF	TGCAGTGCTAGAGATTTTAGTGAGGGAGGACGAGAGACCCAGTACTTC
TRBV7-9	many	TRBJ2-1	NA	CASSSFLEFNEQFF	TGTGCCAGCAGCTCTTTCCTGGAATTCAATGAGCAGTTCTTC
TRBV6-4	medium-sized	TRBJ2-1	NA	CASSDSRATEQFF	TGTGCCAGCAGTGACTCCCGAGCCACTGAGCAGTTCTTC
TRBV6-1	medium-sized	TRBJ2-7	TRBD1	CASSPGTGSYEQYF	TGTGCCAGCAGTCCGGGGACAGGCTCCTACGAGCAGTACTTC
TRBV20-1	medium-sized	TRBJ1-5	NA	CSALHGPQHF	TGCAGTGCTCTACACGGGCCCCAGCATTTT
TRBV6-6	few	TRBJ2-7	NA	CASSYRDKTYEQYF	TGTGCCAGCAGTTATCGGGACAAAACCTACGAGCAGTACTTC
TRBV12-3/TRBV12-4	few	TRBJ1-5	NA	CASSPARGGNRPQNF	TGTGCCAGCAGTCCGGCCAGGGGTGGCAATCGGCCCCAGAATTTT
TRBV12-3/TRBV12-4	few	TRBJ1-5	NA	CASRCEQGTGQPHHF	TGTGCCAGCAGGTGTGAACAGGGAACGGGGCAGCCCCATCATTTT
TRBV28	many	TRBJ1-4	NA	CASINDEPTNEKLFF	TGTGCCAGCATCAACGATGAGCCAACTAATGAAAAACTGTTTTTT
TRBV11-1	NA	TRBJ1-2	NA	CASSLAQEGWAKNYGYTF	TGTGCCAGCAGCTTAGCGCAGGAGGGTTGGGCTAAAAACTATGGCTACACCTTC
TRBV6-1	NA	TRBJ2-1	TRBD1	CASRASDRGYYNEQFF	TGTGCCAGCAGGGCCAGTGACAGGGGATACTACAATGAGCAGTTCTTC
TRBV20-1	many	TRBJ1-1	NA	CSALIYPVGTEAFF	TGCAGTGCTCTAATTTACCCAGTGGGGACTGAAGCTTTCTTT
TRBV4-2	once	TRBJ2-7	NA	CASSQGGAGNYEQYF	TGTGCCAGCAGCCAAGGGGGGGCGGGAAACTACGAGCAGTACTTC
TRBV27	NA	TRBJ1-2	NA	CASSPRGENRRGYTF	TGTGCCAGCAGCCCGAGGGGGGAGAATCGTCGTGGCTACACCTTC
TRBV15	medium-sized	TRBJ2-5	NA	CATSRVGSKETQYF	TGTGCCACCAGCAGAGTTGGGAGCAAAGAGACCCAGTACTTC
TRBV7-6	NA	TRBJ2-7	NA	CASSPLGTNYEQYF	TGTGCCAGCAGCCCGTTAGGGACGAATTACGAGCAGTACTTC
TRBV6-1	NA	TRBJ2-1	TRBD2	CASTVPGLVPYNEQFF	TGTGCCAGCACCGTACCGGGACTAGTCCCCTACAATGAGCAGTTCTTC